The clone carrying this T cell receptor beta chain was recorded only once. Its antigen is unknown. Per the germline V gene, CDR1 is SGHVS and CDR2 is FNYEAQ. The length of the CDR3 is 13 residues. The V and J ends lost 2 bases and 6 bases respectively, with 11 bases between them. Measured with immunoSEQ multiplex PCR; TCRdb has only the in-frame clones, and not every one. The sample lists some 190,000 clones, about 82% occurring once. This sample is drawn from a study of cytomegalovirus exposure and HLA in healthy donors. Overall study results and limits: According to a subsequent analysis, TCR clusters from the first cohort were inclined to appear together in the 100 to 150 validation repertoires. Some public TCRs appeared in many individuals, while most sequences were rare.

Sequencing used PBMCs. The genes are TRBV7-6 and TRBJ2-7; D is uncertain. This clonotype was obtained from a woman aged 18-29 years in good health and CMV-seronegative. The CDR3 DNA reads as TGTGCCAGCAGCTTAAATCAGGCGCTCGAGCAGTACTTC. It encodes CASSLNQALEQYF.